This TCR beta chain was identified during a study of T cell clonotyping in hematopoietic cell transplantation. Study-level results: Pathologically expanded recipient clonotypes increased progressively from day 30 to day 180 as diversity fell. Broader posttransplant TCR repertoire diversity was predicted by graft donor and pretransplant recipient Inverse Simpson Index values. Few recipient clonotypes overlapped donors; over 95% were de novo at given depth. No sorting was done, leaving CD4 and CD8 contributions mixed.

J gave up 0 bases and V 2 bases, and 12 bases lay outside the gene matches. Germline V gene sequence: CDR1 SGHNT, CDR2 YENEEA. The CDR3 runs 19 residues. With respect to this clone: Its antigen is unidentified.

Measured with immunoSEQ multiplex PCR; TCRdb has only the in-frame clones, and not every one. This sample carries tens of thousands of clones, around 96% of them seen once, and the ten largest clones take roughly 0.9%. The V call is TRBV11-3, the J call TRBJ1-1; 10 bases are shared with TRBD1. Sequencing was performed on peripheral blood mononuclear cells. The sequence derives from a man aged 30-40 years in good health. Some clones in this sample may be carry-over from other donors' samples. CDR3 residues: CASSLIRDRGQLMNTEAFF. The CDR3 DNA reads TGTGCCAGCAGCTTAATACGGGACAGGGGTCAACTCATGAACACTGAAGCTTTCTTT.